This TCR beta chain appears in the sequencing data of a study of blood T cells in healthy people across ages. Total RNA extraction produced at least 5 micrograms (per sample) for the study. As concerns this clonotype: The antigen is unknown.

General study results and limits: Compared with aged donors, long-lived donors showed fewer expanded clones, suggesting selection. Estimates of total diversity, which came from one million sequenced T cells, were considered to be underestimates.

The CDR3 consists of 17 residues. J lost 0 bases, V lost 3 bases, and 9 bases had no gene match. Germline CDR1 reads MNHEY; CDR2 reads SMNVEV (reference sequence). Primed by a sample-barcoded 5' primer and a J-beta primer mix, a second PCR proceeded for about 6 to 11 cycles. TCRdb re-derived calls from the 5' RACE reads in MiXCR, one entry per CDR3 protein. The sample lists 1.5 million to 2 million distinct CDR3 sequences, around 50% occurring once. This chain links TRBV27 with TRBJ2-5; 8 nucleotides agree with TRBD2. The clonotype comes from a woman aged 40 to 49 in good health. The material sequenced was blood. The CDR3 bases are TGTGCCAGCAGTTTTACCGCGTCTAGCGGGCACCAAGAGACCCAGTACTTC. Residues: CASSFTASSGHQETQYF.